The present T cell receptor (beta chain) was sequenced within a study of T cells after somatic rescue of genetic block. Produced via immunoSEQ multiplex PCR; TCRdb's table is partial and in-frame only. Counted here are tens of thousands of clones, about 90% occurring once; the ten biggest clones make up about 2.7%. Germline V gene lookup returns CDR1 SGHTA and CDR2 FQGNSA. This CDR3 is built from 15 residues. J gave up 6 bases and V 1 base, and 8 bases lay outside the gene matches. The sequence was obtained from a man aged 40-49 years. The chain is built from TRBV7-2 and TRBJ1-2, with 7 bases aligning to TRBD1. The specimen sequenced was peripheral blood mononuclear cells (PBMCs). As DNA, the CDR3 is TGTGCCAGCAGCTTAGGCGAGTCGACAGGGAATGGCTACACCTTC. Encoded protein: CASSLGESTGNGYTF.